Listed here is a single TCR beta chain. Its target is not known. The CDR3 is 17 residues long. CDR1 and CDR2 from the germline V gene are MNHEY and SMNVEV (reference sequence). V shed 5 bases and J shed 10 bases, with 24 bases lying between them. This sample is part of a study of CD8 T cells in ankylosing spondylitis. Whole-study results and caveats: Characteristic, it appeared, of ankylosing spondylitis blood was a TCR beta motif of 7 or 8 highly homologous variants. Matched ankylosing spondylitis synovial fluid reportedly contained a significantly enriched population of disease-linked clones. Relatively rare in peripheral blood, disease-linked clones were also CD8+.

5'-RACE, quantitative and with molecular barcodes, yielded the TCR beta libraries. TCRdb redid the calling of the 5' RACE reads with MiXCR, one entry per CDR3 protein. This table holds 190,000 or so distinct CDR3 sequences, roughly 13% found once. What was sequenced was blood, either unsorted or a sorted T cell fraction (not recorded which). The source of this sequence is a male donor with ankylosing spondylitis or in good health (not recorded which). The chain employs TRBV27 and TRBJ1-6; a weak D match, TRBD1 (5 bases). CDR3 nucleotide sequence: TGTGCCAGCAGTATCCCCCCCTGGGGGGTTTCGGAGTCACCCCTCCACTTT. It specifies CASSIPPWGVSESPLHF.